This TCR beta chain was profiled in a study of shared clonotypes between healthy human individuals. Positive CCR7 selection of CD45RO-negative cells yielded the naive CD8 cells, and terminally differentiated effector memory CD45RA+ cells were excluded. Points from the study as a whole: A handful of donors showed sharing of approximately 5% of naive CD4 clonotypes.

Comments on this clone: Its specificity is not known.

Clones were read by immunoSEQ multiplex PCR, and TCRdb kept only the in-frame ones, dropping some. In the table there are about 2 million clones, about 94% of which are singletons. The CDR3 has 15 amino acids. V was pared by 4 bases and J by 2 bases, with 4 bases of the junction left unmatched. Germline CDR1 and CDR2: MNHNY and SVGAGI (reference sequence). The sequenced material came from naive CD8+ T cells sorted from blood. The chain carries TRBV6-6 and TRBJ2-2; TRBD1 agrees at 7 bases. This receptor was identified in a man aged 18 to 29 in good health. This CDR3 reads CASSWGTANTGELFF. The CDR3, as DNA: TGTGCCAGCAGTTGGGGGACAGCCAACACCGGGGAGCTGTTTTTT.